These 7 T cell receptor beta chains were all obtained from the same sample, sequenced in a study of identical twins. In TCRdb, the 5' RACE reads were re-called with MiXCR into one record per CDR3 protein. The sample includes approximately 690,000 distinct CDR3 sequences, around 6% of them seen just once. What was sequenced was naive T cells sorted from blood. The receptors were sampled from a man aged 18 to 35 in good health.

This clonotype was found a few times. DNA of the CDR3: TGCGCCAGCAGCCAAGAAATAGGGGTTGGGATTCAGTACTTC. Translated, it gives CASSQEIGVGIQYF. The genes are TRBV4-1 and TRBJ2-4; D is possibly TRBD1 (5 bases). The germline CDR1 and CDR2 sequences are MGHRA and YSYEKL. The length of the CDR3 is 14 residues. V was cut by 0 bases and J by 10 bases, with 13 bases left in between.

This clonotype was found many times. The CDR3 nucleotides read TGTGCCAGCAGCCAAGTGCACAGGGCCGACTATGGCTACACCTTC. Residues: CASSQVHRADYGYTF. V gene TRBV3-1 combines with J gene TRBJ1-2; D is perhaps TRBD1 (6 bases). This CDR3 comprises 15 residues. Trimming stripped 1 base from V and 3 bases from J, with 12 bases between. CDR1 and CDR2 from the germline V gene are LGHDT and YNNKEL (reference sequence).

Remarks on this clonotype: One junction end does not reproduce the germline sequence, and a read error may be involved. CDR3: CATSRDVCGNF. The DNA of the CDR3 is TGTGCCACCAGCAGAGATGTTTGCGGGAACTTC. The V gene is TRBV15, the J gene TRBJ2-4; maybe TRBD2 (6 bases). Germline V gives CDR1 LNHNV, CDR2 YYDKDF (reference sequence). The CDR3 runs 11 residues.

This clonotype appeared many times. The CDR3, as DNA: TGTGCCAGCAGCTCCCCTTTAGTGGTTGAAGCTTTCTTT. As protein: CASSSPLVVEAFF. The chain joins TRBV21-1 to TRBJ1-1; the table names TRBD1, a call not compared with the DNA. TRBV21-1 is a pseudogene locus. CDR3 length: 13 amino acids.

This clonotype has at least ten counts. V is TRBV20-1 and J is TRBJ2-2; D may be TRBD1 (5 bases). Looked up from germline, CDR1 is DFQATT and CDR2 is SNEGSKA (reference sequence). There are 16 residues in the CDR3. The germline V and J ends were trimmed by 2 bases and 0 bases, with 13 bases remaining between them. DNA for the CDR3: TGCAGTGCTAGAATTCAGGGCACTGCGAACACCGGGGAGCTGTTTTTT. It is translated as CSARIQGTANTGELFF.

The sample holds many counts of this clonotype. The chain has TRBV4-2 and TRBJ2-7; 8 bases agree with TRBD1. J was trimmed by 4 bases and V by 5 bases; bases with no gene match: 7. In germline, CDR1 is LGHNA, CDR2 YNFKEQ. The CDR3 consists of 14 residues. The CDR3 nucleotides are TGTGCCAGCAGCGAGTACAGGGGGAATTACGAGCAGTACTTC. Protein product: CASSEYRGNYEQYF.

This clonotype has a handful of counts. The chain is built from TRBV20-1 and TRBJ2-1; D tentatively reads TRBD1 or TRBD2 (5 bases each). The CDR3 has 15 amino acids. Germline assignment: CDR1 DFQATT and CDR2 SNEGSKA (reference sequence). V was clipped by 0 bases and J by 3 bases, with 12 bases between them. The CDR3, as DNA: TGCAGTGCTAGAGATCTTCGAGGGGACTACAATGAGCAGTTCTTC. This sequence encodes CSARDLRGDYNEQFF.